Following are 11 T cell receptor beta chains from one sample sequenced in a study of control samples from healthy donors and cancer patients. TCRdb's table, derived via immunoSEQ multiplex PCR, lists solely in-frame clones and lacks some. This table holds roughly 200,000 clones, about 93% found once. The sequenced sample consisted of blood. Receptor source: a man in his late teens or twenties in good health.

A single count supports this clone. V gene TRBV3-1 (or the pseudogene TRBV3-2) combines with J gene TRBJ1-1; 10 nucleotides line up with TRBD1. The V and J ends lost 2 bases and 4 bases, in that order; junction bases with no gene match: 4. This CDR3 spans 15 amino acids. Germline V gene sequence: CDR1 LGHDT, CDR2 YNNKEL (reference sequence). The DNA of the CDR3 is TGTGCCAGCAGCCAATCGGACAGGGGGGCCACTGAAGCTTTCTTT. It specifies CASSQSDRGATEAFF.

The V and J genes are TRBV28 and TRBJ1-5; 7 nucleotides agree with TRBD1. CDR3 size: 16 residues. Trimming at V came to 4 bases and at J to 0 bases, leaving 6 bases not matched to a gene. CDR1 is MDHEN and CDR2 is SYDVKM in the germline V gene. CDR3 sequence: CASSSQTGDSNQPQHF. DNA for the CDR3: TGTGCCAGCAGTTCCCAAACAGGGGATAGCAATCAGCCCCAGCATTTT.

The gene calls are TRBV2 and TRBJ2-3; D is unclear. With 0 bases removed from V and 14 bases from J, the gap between germline ends came to 9 bases. The CDR3 is 11 residues long. Germline V gene lookup returns CDR1 SNHLY and CDR2 FYNNEI. The CDR3 region has the DNA TGTGCCAGCAGTGAAGCGGGGAACGGGTATTTT. Translation: CASSEAGNGYF.

This chain connects TRBV27 to TRBJ2-3; D is unclear. The CDR3 contains 15 residues. Trimming left V 3 bases short and J 0 bases short, with 10 bases between. Germline-derived CDR1 and CDR2 are MNHEY and SMNVEV (reference sequence). The CDR3 nucleotides read TGTGCCAGCAGTTTCGACGGGCCTAGCACAGATACGCAGTATTTT. Protein: CASSFDGPSTDTQYF.

This clone was counted a single time. The chain is built from TRBV6-5 and TRBJ1-5, with a weak D call TRBD1 (6 bases). V was shortened by 6 bases and J by 7 bases, with 19 bases between the two germline ends. There are 15 residues in the CDR3. Germline lookup yields CDR1 MNHEY and CDR2 SVGAGI. The CDR3 nucleotides read TGTGCCAGCAGCGACAGTACAGGGTTGGGGCAGCCCCAGCATTTT. Its protein is CASSDSTGLGQPQHF.

This sequence joins TRBV19 and TRBJ2-1, with D possibly being TRBD1 (6 bases). Germline V gives CDR1 LNHDA, CDR2 SQIVND (reference sequence). The CDR3 has 16 residues. Deletions cut 5 bases from V and 8 bases from J, with 22 bases between. The CDR3 bases are TGTGCCAGTAGTCCCCCGGGACAAATAAGGGGCCATGAGCAGTTCTTC. As protein: CASSPPGQIRGHEQFF.

This CDR3 is CASSVGTTDTQYF. CDR3 in DNA: TGTGCCAGCAGCGTAGGTACCACAGATACGCAGTATTTT. The chain recombines TRBV9 with TRBJ2-3; D is unclear. CDR1 and CDR2 from the germline V gene are SGDLS and YYNGEE. V was cut by 0 bases and J by 2 bases, with 4 bases left in between. The CDR3 is 13 amino acids.

The chain employs TRBV6-6 and TRBJ1-5, with a tentative D call TRBD1 (5 bases). The V gene's germline CDR1 is MNHNY and CDR2 SVGAGI (reference sequence). The V end lost 10 bases, the J end lost 3 bases, and 13 bases lay between the germline ends. This CDR3 spans 13 amino acids. CDR3 amino acids: CATQTADNQPQHF. CDR3 DNA sequence: TGTGCCACCCAGACAGCCGACAATCAGCCCCAGCATTTT.

This chain connects TRBV27 to TRBJ2-6; no firm D call. The CDR3 is 14 residues long. Trimming cost V 2 bases and J 0 bases, with 2 bases left between them. The germline CDR1 and CDR2 sequences are MNHEY and SMNVEV (reference sequence). The CDR3 region has the DNA TGTGCCAGCAGTTTAGACTCTGGGGCCAACGTCCTGACTTTC. Translation: CASSLDSGANVLTF.

The chain uses TRBV30 and TRBJ1-3; no clear D gene. Germline V gives CDR1 GTSNPN, CDR2 SVGIG (reference sequence). The CDR3 is 16 residues long. V was pared by 3 bases and J by 0 bases, with 15 bases between. The CDR3 DNA reads TGTGCCTGGAGCTCGTGGCGGGGATTCTCTGGAAACACCATATATTTT. Translation gives CAWSSWRGFSGNTIYF.

V and J are TRBV5-6 and TRBJ1-5; 7 bases agree with TRBD1. J was trimmed by 2 bases and V by 4 bases; bases with no gene match: 6. The CDR3 length is 15 residues. Germline-derived CDR1 and CDR2 are SGHDT and YYEEEE. The CDR3 protein is CASSPQGTGNQPQHF. For the CDR3, the DNA is TGTGCCAGCAGCCCACAGGGGACGGGCAATCAGCCCCAGCATTTT.